One and the same sample provided the 32 T cell receptor beta chains below, sequenced in a study of response to subunit inactivated influenza vaccine. TCRdb re-analysed the RT-PCR reads in MiXCR, keeping a single row per CDR3 protein. The profile covers some 300,000 distinct CDR3 sequences, with approximately 20% appearing a single time and 10% taken by the ten largest. The sample in question was PBMCs from blood, obtained roughly 20 months after vaccination. The receptors originated from a man aged 45 to 70 who received an inactivated influenza vaccine.

The chain couples TRBV2 to TRBJ1-1; D is perhaps TRBD1 (5 bases). Germline CDR1 reads SNHLY; CDR2 reads FYNNEI. CDR3 length: 15 residues. V lost 6 bases and J 1 base, leaving 15 bases between the germline ends. This chain's CDR3 is CASRWGQESNTEAFF. DNA for the CDR3: TGTGCCAGCAGGTGGGGCCAGGAGTCGAACACTGAAGCTTTCTTT.

This clonotype occurred once. The chain employs TRBV18 and TRBJ2-7; the D gene is possibly TRBD1 (6 bases). The CDR3 covers 15 residues. The V gene's germline CDR1 is KGHSH and CDR2 LQKENI. Between the trimmed V and J ends, which lost 4 bases and 5 bases, there was a span of 18 bases. The CDR3 is CASSQSDSAPHEQYF. As DNA, the CDR3 is TGTGCCAGCTCACAATCGGACAGCGCTCCCCACGAGCAGTACTTC.

V and J are TRBV20-1 and TRBJ2-7; 8 positions agree with TRBD2. From germline, CDR1 is DFQATT and CDR2 SNEGSKA (reference sequence). V was pared by 3 bases and J by 4 bases, with 5 bases of the junction left unmatched. The CDR3 is 13 residues long. This CDR3 reads CSASGRAIYEQYF. The CDR3 DNA reads TGCAGTGCTAGCGGGAGGGCCATTTACGAGCAGTACTTC.

This clonotype has more than one count but fewer than ten. The chain carries TRBV11-2 and TRBJ2-2; D gene uncertain. This CDR3 has 14 residues. CDR1 is SGHAT and CDR2 is FQNNGV in the germline V gene. V shed 6 bases and J shed 4 bases, with 12 bases lying between them. Written as DNA, the CDR3 is TGTGCCAGCAGTCCACTCAGTAGCACCGGGGAGCTGTTTTTT. Its translation is CASSPLSSTGELFF.

This clonotype was seen more than once but under ten times. The J gene is TRBJ1-2, the V gene TRBV7-2; 7 bases align to TRBD1. The CDR3 loop spans 17 amino acids. J was trimmed by 6 bases and V by 1 base; bases with no gene match: 14. Germline V CDR1 and CDR2: SGHTA, FQGNSA. In DNA, the CDR3 is TGTGCCAGCAGCTTAGGGTTTCGAATCGACAGGGTCGATGGCTACACCTTC. Its translation is CASSLGFRIDRVDGYTF.

This clonotype was counted a few times. The chain carries TRBV27 and TRBJ1-4; TRBD1 agrees at 9 bases. Germline-derived CDR1 and CDR2 are MNHEY and SMNVEV (reference sequence). V dropped 5 bases and J dropped 6; count of bases not matched to a gene: 7. This CDR3 region has 15 residues. CDR3 sequence: CASSDPGQGDEKLFF. The DNA for the CDR3 is TGTGCCAGCAGTGACCCGGGACAGGGCGATGAAAAACTGTTTTTT.

This clonotype was seen ten or more times. This chain joins TRBV6-1 and TRBJ1-4; 8 bases are a match to TRBD1. Trimming took 3 bases from V and 12 from J; bases not matched to a gene: 6. Germline V gene sequence: CDR1 MNHNS, CDR2 SASEGT. The CDR3 loop spans 13 amino acids. CDR3 coding DNA: TGTGCCAGCAGTGACGGACAGGGCCTAGAACTGTTTTTT. Translating it yields CASSDGQGLELFF.

This clonotype showed up just a few times. V is TRBV9 and J is TRBJ2-5, with D maybe TRBD2 (6 bases). Germline V gives CDR1 SGDLS, CDR2 YYNGEE. The CDR3 is 15 residues long. Trimming removed 0 bases from V and 0 bases from J, with 9 bases in between. CDR3 protein: CASSVAGVNQETQYF. The DNA for the CDR3 is TGTGCCAGCAGCGTAGCGGGAGTAAACCAAGAGACCCAGTACTTC. Together with reference TRBV9 and TRBJ2-5, the CDR3 gives the full variable domain: DSGVTQTPKHLITATGQRVTLRCSPRSGDLSVYWYQQSLDQGLQFLIQYYNGEERAKGNILERFSAQQFPDLHSELNLSSLELGDSALYFCASSVAGVNQETQYFGPGTRLLVL.

This clonotype was seen at least ten times. V gene TRBV6-2 or TRBV6-3 combines with J gene TRBJ1-2; D is unclear. V lost 5 bases and J lost 4, with 11 bases in between. The CDR3 totals 13 residues. The germline gives CDR1 MNHEY, CDR2 SVGEGT. This CDR3 reads CASSQTTVYGYTF. The DNA for the CDR3 is TGTGCCAGCAGTCAAACGACGGTCTATGGCTACACCTTC.

This chain links TRBV11-2 with TRBJ2-1, with 9 positions matching TRBD2. The trim removed 5 bases at V and 3 bases at J, leaving 5 bases unmatched. Germline lookup yields CDR1 SGHAT and CDR2 FQNNGV. The CDR3 spans 15 residues. CDR3 sequence: CASSLSGGIYNEQFF. DNA of the CDR3: TGTGCCAGCAGCCTCAGCGGGGGGATCTACAATGAGCAGTTCTTC.

The chain is built from TRBV7-6 and TRBJ2-1; TRBD2 matches 9 bases. The V gene end was trimmed by 1 base and the J gene end by 2 bases; junction bases not matched to a gene: 6. CDR3 length: 17 residues. Germline V gene data show CDR1 as SGHVS and CDR2 as FNYEAQ. The CDR3 DNA sequence: TGTGCCAGCAGCTTAGGAGTAGCGGGAGATCCCTACAATGAGCAGTTCTTC. Its translation: CASSLGVAGDPYNEQFF.

V is TRBV3-1 and J is TRBJ2-7; 7 bases are a match to TRBD2. CDR1 is LGHDT and CDR2 is YNNKEL in the germline V gene (reference sequence). The CDR3 covers 13 residues. Losses at the gene ends were 5 bases for V and 2 bases for J; bases not matched to a gene: 3. CDR3: CASSAGLAYEQYF. The CDR3 DNA is TGTGCCAGCAGCGCCGGACTAGCCTACGAGCAGTACTTC.

This chain uses TRBV5-1 with TRBJ1-4; D is ambiguous. V lost 0 bases to trimming and J lost 7 bases, with 13 bases between them. This CDR3 contains 15 residues. The V gene's germline CDR1 is SGHRS and CDR2 YFSETQ. This CDR3 reads CASSLEGLDAEKLFF. For the CDR3, the DNA is TGCGCCAGCAGCTTGGAAGGGCTTGATGCTGAAAAACTGTTTTTT.

This clonotype has only a few counts. The V call is TRBV5-5, the J call TRBJ2-7, with no clear D. Germline V gene lookup returns CDR1 SGHKS and CDR2 YYEKEE (reference sequence). Trimming took 6 bases from V and 2 from J, leaving 15 bases between them. The CDR3 runs to 14 residues. The CDR3: CASNIGPEAYEQYF. The CDR3 nucleotides read TGTGCCAGCAACATTGGGCCGGAAGCCTACGAGCAGTACTTC.

This clonotype appeared a few times. The J gene is TRBJ2-5, the V gene TRBV20-1, with TRBD2 identical over 8 bases. CDR1 DFQATT and CDR2 SNEGSKA come from the germline V gene (reference sequence). The CDR3 consists of 14 residues. J was trimmed by 1 base and V by 3 bases; bases with no gene match: 4. CDR3 region: CSASYLAGQETQYF. CDR3 DNA: TGCAGTGCTAGTTATCTAGCGGGCCAAGAGACCCAGTACTTC.

The chain links TRBV5-1 to TRBJ2-7; 8 bases match TRBD1. Germline CDR1 reads SGHRS; CDR2 reads YFSETQ. CDR3 length: 15 amino acids. V dropped 4 bases and J dropped 4; count of bases not matched to a gene: 10. CDR3 in DNA: TGCGCCAGCAGCCCCGGACAGGGAGGCCAATACGAGCAGTACTTC. It codes for CASSPGQGGQYEQYF. Complete variable domain (other parts from reference TRBV5-1 and TRBJ2-7): KAGVTQTPRYLIKTRGQQVTLSCSPISGHRSVSWYQQTPGQGLQFLFEYFSETQRNKGNFPGRFSGRQFSNSRSEMNVSTLELGDSALYLCASSPGQGGQYEQYFGPGTRLTVT.

The CDR3 bases are TGTGCCAGCAGTCCCGCTGGACAGGGTATGACCTACGAGCAGTACTTC. It translates to CASSPAGQGMTYEQYF. The chain combines TRBV28 with TRBJ2-7; TRBD1 matches 8 bases. Per germline, CDR1 MDHEN and CDR2 SYDVKM. V dropped 5 bases and J dropped 2; count of bases not matched to a gene: 11. There are 16 residues in the CDR3.

The chain recombines TRBV10-3 with TRBJ1-4, with 7 bases identical to TRBD1. CDR1 and CDR2 (germline): ENHRY, SYGVKD. CDR3 length: 17 amino acids. V trimming: 3 bases; J trimming: 1 base; junction bases outside the gene matches: 8. As DNA, the CDR3 is TGTGCCATCAGTGATCCACCAGGGGGGCAAACTAATGAAAAACTGTTTTTT. It yields the protein CAISDPPGGQTNEKLFF.

The genes are TRBV3-1 and TRBJ1-1; D may be TRBD1 (5 bases). The germline gives CDR1 LGHDT, CDR2 YNNKEL (reference sequence). Between the trimmed V and J ends, which lost 4 bases and 1 base, there was a span of 13 bases. This CDR3 contains 15 residues. The CDR3, as DNA: TGTGCCAGCAGCCGCCCAGGGCAGCAGAACACTGAAGCTTTCTTT. Encoded protein: CASSRPGQQNTEAFF.

At least ten counts were recorded for this clonotype. The V gene is TRBV27, the J gene TRBJ2-1; D possibly corresponds to TRBD1 (7 bases). V lost 6 bases to trimming and J lost 5 bases, with 17 bases between them. CDR1 is MNHEY, CDR2 SMNVEV, per germline (reference sequence). The CDR3 has 15 amino acids. Here the CDR3 DNA reads TGTGCCAGCAGGGGCGGGGCAGGGGGTAACAATGAGCAGTTCTTC. Protein product: CASRGGAGGNNEQFF.

The genes are TRBV19 and TRBJ1-5; TRBD1 matches at 8 bases. The CDR3 consists of 17 residues. Trimming cost V 3 bases and J 5 bases; bases outside gene matches: 12. Germline loops: CDR1 LNHDA, CDR2 SQIVND (reference sequence). CDR3 sequence: CASSILAGGEIHQPQHF. The CDR3 nucleotides are TGTGCCAGTAGTATTTTGGCAGGGGGCGAGATACATCAGCCCCAGCATTTT. Using reference TRBV19 and TRBJ1-5 for the parts outside the CDR3, the full variable domain is DGGITQSPKYLFRKEGQNVTLSCEQNLNHDAMYWYRQDPGQGLRLIYYSQIVNDFQKGDIAEGYSVSREKKESFPLTVTSAQKNPTAFYLCASSILAGGEIHQPQHFGDGTRLSIL.

This clonotype was detected ten times or more. The CDR3 DNA sequence: TGCGCCAGCAGCCAAGCCAGCAGCCCGACCACCGGGGAGCTGTTTTTT. Its translation: CASSQASSPTTGELFF. The V and J genes are TRBV4-3 and TRBJ2-2; D is unresolved. The CDR3 loop spans 16 amino acids. V lost 1 base, J lost 4 bases, and 13 bases lay in between. CDR1 LGHNA and CDR2 YSLEER come from the germline V gene.

CDR3 sequence: CASSYGTFYEQYF. The CDR3 DNA reads as TGTGCCAGCAGTTACGGGACATTCTACGAGCAGTACTTC. The chain links TRBV27 to TRBJ2-7, with D possibly TRBD1 on 6 matching bases. Trimming left V 4 bases short and J 3 bases short, with 10 bases between. The germline CDR1 and CDR2 sequences are MNHEY and SMNVEV (reference sequence). The CDR3 totals 13 residues.

The CDR3 region is CASSLGGDSSYNEQFF. In nucleotides, the CDR3 is TGTGCCAGCAGCTTAGGGGGCGACAGCTCCTACAATGAGCAGTTCTTC. The V and J genes are TRBV7-2 and TRBJ2-1; TRBD1 might be the D (5 bases). The V end was cut by 1 base, the J end by 0 bases, with 10 bases between. This CDR3 region has 16 residues. The germline CDR1 and CDR2 sequences are SGHTA and FQGNSA.

This clonotype was recorded many times. The chain is built from TRBV6-2 or TRBV6-3 and TRBJ2-5, with unresolved D. V shed 6 bases and J shed 2 bases, with 7 bases lying between them. The CDR3 has 12 amino acids. Germline loops: CDR1 MNHEY, CDR2 SVGEGT. The CDR3 here is CASSLFQETQYF. The CDR3 nucleotides are TGTGCCAGCAGCCTCTTTCAAGAGACCCAGTACTTC.

The gene calls are TRBV3-1 and TRBJ2-5, with D hard to call. CDR1 and CDR2 from the germline V gene are LGHDT and YNNKEL (reference sequence). There are 16 residues in the CDR3. V was clipped by 6 bases and J by 5 bases, with 22 bases between them. CDR3 in DNA: TGTGCCAGCAGGAAGAGGCTAGGGTCATTGGGTGAGACCCAGTACTTC. Amino acid sequence: CASRKRLGSLGETQYF.

The chain couples TRBV5-6 to TRBJ2-3, with D perhaps assigned TRBD1 or TRBD2 (7 bases each). Deletions cut 0 bases from V and 4 bases from J, with 18 bases between. This CDR3 region has 17 residues. Germline loops: CDR1 SGHDT, CDR2 YYEEEE. In DNA, the CDR3 is TGTGCCAGCAGCTTGGTGGCAGGGGGGACTATTGCAGATACGCAGTATTTT. Protein: CASSLVAGGTIADTQYF.

The chain joins TRBV19 to TRBJ2-4; no clear D gene. Trimming cost V 5 bases and J 4 bases, with 9 bases left between them. The germline gives CDR1 LNHDA, CDR2 SQIVND (reference sequence). The CDR3 is made up of 13 amino acids. The CDR3 region is CASSYEPKNIQYF. In nucleotides, the CDR3 is TGTGCCAGTAGTTACGAACCTAAAAACATTCAGTACTTC.

This clonotype was counted between two and nine times. The J gene is TRBJ2-7, the V gene TRBV5-1; no definite D call. In germline, CDR1 is SGHRS, CDR2 YFSETQ. CDR3 length: 13 residues. Trimming removed 7 bases at V and 2 bases at J, with 13 bases between. The CDR3 sequence is CASASEDAYEQYF. In DNA, the CDR3 is TGCGCCAGCGCCTCCGAGGACGCCTACGAGCAGTACTTC.

V and J are TRBV29-1 and TRBJ2-2; weak D call: TRBD1 (5 bases). CDR1 and CDR2 from the germline V gene are SQVTM and ANQGSEA. The CDR3 consists of 14 residues. V was cut by 3 bases and J by 2 bases, with 10 bases left in between. The CDR3, as DNA: TGCAGCGTTGAGACAGAACCTAACACCGGGGAGCTGTTTTTT. Protein sequence: CSVETEPNTGELFF.

This clonotype was picked up a small number of times. J is TRBJ2-1 and V is TRBV7-2; D remains unclear. This CDR3 contains 16 residues. With 1 base removed from V and 4 bases from J, the gap between germline ends came to 14 bases. Germline values: CDR1 SGHTA, CDR2 FQGNSA. The CDR3 here is CASSLEVWAAYNEQFF. Written as DNA, the CDR3 is TGTGCCAGCAGCTTAGAGGTCTGGGCGGCTTACAATGAGCAGTTCTTC.

J is TRBJ2-7 and V is TRBV20-1; no firm D call. This CDR3 contains 12 residues. Trimming took off 0 bases at V and 3 bases at J, with 6 bases between the two ends. Germline loops: CDR1 DFQATT, CDR2 SNEGSKA (reference sequence). Here the CDR3 DNA reads TGCAGTGCTAGAGATCTCGGCTACGAGCAGTACTTC. Translated, it gives CSARDLGYEQYF.